This T cell receptor beta chain appears in the sequencing data of a study of T-cell memory formation after mild COVID-19. On the study more broadly: In these data, TCR clusters were largely donor specific.

This clonotype was counted only a few times. The target antigen is unknown. V was clipped by 4 bases and J by 4 bases; unmatched bases: 9. This CDR3 is built from 17 residues. Germline loops: CDR1 LGHNA, CDR2 YSLEER. MiXCR, run by TCRdb on the 5' RACE reads, gives a single entry per CDR3 protein. The sample consists of around 320,000 distinct CDR3 sequences, 28% of them appearing once. Notes on the study in general: Shrinking CD4+ clones resided mostly in CM and EM, and CD8+ ones in EMRA. Day 15 to 85 contractors were CD4/CD8 balanced; later expanders leaned CD4+. Some clones that responded turned up in pre-infection memory, which suggests that cross-reactive memory joined in.

Input material: PBMCs or a T cell subset sorted from them (not recorded which). The V gene is TRBV4-3, the J gene TRBJ2-2; 10 nucleotides agree with TRBD2. This TCR was sampled from an adult woman who had mild COVID-19 (a few samples of this study predate the infection). Cell type and time point are not known. CDR3 sequence: CASSRLLAGGGTGELFF. CDR3 bases: TGCGCCAGCAGCCGGCTCTTAGCGGGAGGTGGCACCGGGGAGCTGTTTTTT.